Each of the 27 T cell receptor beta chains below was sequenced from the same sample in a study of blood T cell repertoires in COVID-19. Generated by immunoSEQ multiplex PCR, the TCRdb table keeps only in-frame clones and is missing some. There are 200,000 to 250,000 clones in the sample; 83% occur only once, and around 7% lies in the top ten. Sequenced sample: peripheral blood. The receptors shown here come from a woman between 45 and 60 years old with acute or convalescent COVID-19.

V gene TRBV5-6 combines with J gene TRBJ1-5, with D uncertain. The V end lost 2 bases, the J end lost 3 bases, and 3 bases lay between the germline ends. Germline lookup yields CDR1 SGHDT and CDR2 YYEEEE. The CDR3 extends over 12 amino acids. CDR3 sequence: CASSLYNQPQHF. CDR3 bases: TGTGCCAGCAGCTTATACAATCAGCCCCAGCATTTT. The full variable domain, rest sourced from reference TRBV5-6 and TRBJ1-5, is DAGVTQSPTHLIKTRGQQVTLRCSPKSGHDTVSWYQQALGQGPQFIFQYYEEEERQRGNFPDRFSGHQFPNYSSELNVNALLLGDSALYLCASSLYNQPQHFGDGTRLSIL.

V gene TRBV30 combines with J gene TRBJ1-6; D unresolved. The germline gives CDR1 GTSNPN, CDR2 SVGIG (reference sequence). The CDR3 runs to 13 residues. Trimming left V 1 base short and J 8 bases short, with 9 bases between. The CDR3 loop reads CAWSERTDSPLHF. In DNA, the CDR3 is TGTGCCTGGAGTGAGCGCACGGATTCACCCCTCCACTTT. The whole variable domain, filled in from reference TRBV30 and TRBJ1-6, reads SQTIHQWPATLVQPVGSPLSLECTVEGTSNPNLYWYRQAAGRGLQLLFYSVGIGQISSEVPQNLSASRPQDRQFILSSKKLLLSDSGFYLCAWSERTDSPLHFGNGTRLTVT.

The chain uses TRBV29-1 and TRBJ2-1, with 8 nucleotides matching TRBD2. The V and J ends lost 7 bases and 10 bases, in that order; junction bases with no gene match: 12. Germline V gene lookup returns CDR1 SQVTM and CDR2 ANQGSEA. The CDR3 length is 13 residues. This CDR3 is CSGIGTRIGEQFF. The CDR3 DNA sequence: TGCAGCGGGATAGGGACTAGAATCGGCGAGCAGTTCTTC.

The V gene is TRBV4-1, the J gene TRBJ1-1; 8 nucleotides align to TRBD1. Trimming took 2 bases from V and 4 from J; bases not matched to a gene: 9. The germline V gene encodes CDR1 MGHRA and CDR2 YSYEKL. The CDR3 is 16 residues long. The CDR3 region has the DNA TGCGCCAGCAGCCAATTCTCAGGGGGCGCACGCACTGAAGCTTTCTTT. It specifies CASSQFSGGARTEAFF.

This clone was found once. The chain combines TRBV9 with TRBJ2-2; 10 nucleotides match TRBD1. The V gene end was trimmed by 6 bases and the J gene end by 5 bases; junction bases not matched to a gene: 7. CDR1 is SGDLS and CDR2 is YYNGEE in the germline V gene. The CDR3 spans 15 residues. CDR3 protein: CASTRQGAGTGELFF. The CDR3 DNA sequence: TGTGCCAGCACCCGACAGGGGGCAGGGACCGGGGAGCTGTTTTTT.

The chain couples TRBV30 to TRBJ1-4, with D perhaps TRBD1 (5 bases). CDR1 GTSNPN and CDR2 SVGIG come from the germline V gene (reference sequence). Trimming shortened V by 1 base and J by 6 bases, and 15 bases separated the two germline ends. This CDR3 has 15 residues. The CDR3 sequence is CAWSELWGDDEKLFF. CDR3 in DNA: TGTGCCTGGAGTGAACTTTGGGGGGACGATGAAAAACTGTTTTTT.

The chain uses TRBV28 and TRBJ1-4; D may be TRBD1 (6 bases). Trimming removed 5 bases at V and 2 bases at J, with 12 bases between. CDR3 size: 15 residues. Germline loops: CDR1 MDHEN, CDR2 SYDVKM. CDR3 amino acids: CASSPQGNTNEKLFF. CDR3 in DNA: TGTGCCAGCAGTCCTCAGGGGAACACTAATGAAAAACTGTTTTTT.

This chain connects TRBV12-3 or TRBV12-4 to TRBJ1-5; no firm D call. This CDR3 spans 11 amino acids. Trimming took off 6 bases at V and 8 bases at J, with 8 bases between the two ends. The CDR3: CASSRSEPQHF. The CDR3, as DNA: TGTGCCAGCAGCCGGTCGGAGCCCCAGCATTTT.

The CDR3 DNA is TGTGCCATCAGTGGCGGGACGGATAATAATTCACCCCTCCACTTT. Residues: CAISGGTDNNSPLHF. The V and J genes are TRBV10-3 and TRBJ1-6; perhaps TRBD1 as D (5 bases). Germline assignment: CDR1 ENHRY and CDR2 SYGVKD. The CDR3 consists of 15 residues. The ends were cut back, 4 bases at V and 5 bases at J, with 12 bases in the middle.

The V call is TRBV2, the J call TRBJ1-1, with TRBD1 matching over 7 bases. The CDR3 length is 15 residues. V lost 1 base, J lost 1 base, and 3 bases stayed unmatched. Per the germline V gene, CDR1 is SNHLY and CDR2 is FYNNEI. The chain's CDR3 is CASSEGRTGNTEAFF. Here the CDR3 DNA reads TGTGCCAGCAGTGAAGGCAGGACAGGGAACACTGAAGCTTTCTTT. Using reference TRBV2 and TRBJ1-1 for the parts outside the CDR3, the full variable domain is EPEVTQTPSHQVTQMGQEVILRCVPISNHLYFYWYRQILGQKVEFLVSFYNNEISEKSEIFDDQFSVERPDGSNFTLKIRSTKLEDSAMYFCASSEGRTGNTEAFFGQGTRLTVV.

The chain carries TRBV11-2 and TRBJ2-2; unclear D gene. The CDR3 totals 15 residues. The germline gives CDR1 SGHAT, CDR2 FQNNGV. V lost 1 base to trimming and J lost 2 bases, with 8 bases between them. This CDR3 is CASSLVGGNTGELFF. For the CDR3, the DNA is TGTGCCAGCAGCTTAGTAGGCGGAAACACCGGGGAGCTGTTTTTT. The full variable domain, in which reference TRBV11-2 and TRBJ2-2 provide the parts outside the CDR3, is EAGVAQSPRYKIIEKRQSVAFWCNPISGHATLYWYQQILGQGPKLLIQFQNNGVVDDSQLPKDRFSAERLKGVDSTLKIQPAKLEDSAVYLCASSLVGGNTGELFFGEGSRLTVL.

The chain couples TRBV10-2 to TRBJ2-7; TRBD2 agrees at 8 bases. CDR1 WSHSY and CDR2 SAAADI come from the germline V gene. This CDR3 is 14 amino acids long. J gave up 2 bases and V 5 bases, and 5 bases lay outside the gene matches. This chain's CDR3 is CASSYSGTTYEQYF. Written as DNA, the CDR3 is TGCGCCAGCAGTTATAGCGGGACAACCTACGAGCAGTACTTC.

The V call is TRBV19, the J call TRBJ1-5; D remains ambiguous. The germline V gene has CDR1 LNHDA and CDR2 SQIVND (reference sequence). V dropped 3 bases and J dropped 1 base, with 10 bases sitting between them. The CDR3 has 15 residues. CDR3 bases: TGTGCCAGTAGTATCCGCGGGATCAGCAATCAGCCCCAGCATTTT. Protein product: CASSIRGISNQPQHF.

CDR3 region: CASSGWARGNTGELFF. CDR3 nucleotide sequence: TGTGCCAGCAGCGGCTGGGCAAGGGGGAACACCGGGGAGCTGTTTTTT. The rearrangement uses TRBV7-2 and TRBJ2-2; tentative D call: TRBD1 (5 bases). The V end lost 5 bases, the J end lost 1 base, and 14 bases lay between the germline ends. Germline V gene lookup returns CDR1 SGHTA and CDR2 FQGNSA. This CDR3 spans 16 amino acids.

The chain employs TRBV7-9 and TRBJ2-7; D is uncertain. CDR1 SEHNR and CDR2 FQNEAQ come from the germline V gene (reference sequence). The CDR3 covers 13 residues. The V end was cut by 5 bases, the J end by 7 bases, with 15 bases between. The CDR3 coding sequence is TGTGCCAGCAGCGAACGAGGAAGTATAGAGCAGTACTTC. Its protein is CASSERGSIEQYF.

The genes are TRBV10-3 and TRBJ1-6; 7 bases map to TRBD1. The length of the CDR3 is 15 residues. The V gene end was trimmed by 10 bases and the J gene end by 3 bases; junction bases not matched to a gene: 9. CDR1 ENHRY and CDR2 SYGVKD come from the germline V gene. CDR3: CATWDSSFYNSPLHF. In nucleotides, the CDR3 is TGTGCCACCTGGGACAGCTCCTTCTATAATTCACCCCTCCACTTT.

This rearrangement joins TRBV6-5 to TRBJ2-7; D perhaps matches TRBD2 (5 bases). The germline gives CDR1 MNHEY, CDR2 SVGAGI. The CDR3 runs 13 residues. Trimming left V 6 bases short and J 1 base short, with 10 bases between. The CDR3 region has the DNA TGTGCCAGCAGGTCGGGAACTTCCTACGAGCAGTACTTC. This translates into CASRSGTSYEQYF.

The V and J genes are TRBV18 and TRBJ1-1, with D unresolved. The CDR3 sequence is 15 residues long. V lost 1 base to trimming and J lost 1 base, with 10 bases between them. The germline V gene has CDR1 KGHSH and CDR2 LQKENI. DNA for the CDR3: TGTGCCAGCTCACCACAGTCTCCAGGGAACACTGAAGCTTTCTTT. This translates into CASSPQSPGNTEAFF.

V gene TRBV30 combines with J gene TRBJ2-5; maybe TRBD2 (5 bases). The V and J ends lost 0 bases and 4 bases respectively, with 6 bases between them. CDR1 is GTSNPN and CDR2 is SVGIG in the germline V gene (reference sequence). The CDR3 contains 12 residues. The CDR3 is CAWSVRGETQYF. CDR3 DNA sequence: TGTGCCTGGAGTGTACGGGGAGAGACCCAGTACTTC. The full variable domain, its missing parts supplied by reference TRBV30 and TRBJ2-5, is SQTIHQWPATLVQPVGSPLSLECTVEGTSNPNLYWYRQAAGRGLQLLFYSVGIGQISSEVPQNLSASRPQDRQFILSSKKLLLSDSGFYLCAWSVRGETQYFGPGTRLLVL.

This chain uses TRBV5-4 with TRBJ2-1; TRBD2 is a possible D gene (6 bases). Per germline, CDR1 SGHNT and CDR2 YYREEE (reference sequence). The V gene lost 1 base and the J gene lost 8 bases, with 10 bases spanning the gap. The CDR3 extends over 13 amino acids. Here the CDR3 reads CASSLRAGDEQFF. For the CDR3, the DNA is TGTGCCAGCAGCTTGAGAGCGGGCGATGAGCAGTTCTTC.

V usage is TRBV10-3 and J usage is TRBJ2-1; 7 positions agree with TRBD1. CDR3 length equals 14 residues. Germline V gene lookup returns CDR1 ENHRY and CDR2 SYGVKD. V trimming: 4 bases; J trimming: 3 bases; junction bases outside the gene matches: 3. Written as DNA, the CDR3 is TGTGCCATCAGTGGGCAGGGGGACTACAATGAGCAGTTCTTC. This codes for CAISGQGDYNEQFF.

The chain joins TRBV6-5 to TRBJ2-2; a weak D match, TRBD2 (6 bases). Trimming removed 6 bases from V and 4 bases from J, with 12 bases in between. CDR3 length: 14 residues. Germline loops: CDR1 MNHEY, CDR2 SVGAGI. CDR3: CASRRDFSTGELFF. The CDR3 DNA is TGTGCCAGCAGACGGGACTTCTCCACCGGGGAGCTGTTTTTT.

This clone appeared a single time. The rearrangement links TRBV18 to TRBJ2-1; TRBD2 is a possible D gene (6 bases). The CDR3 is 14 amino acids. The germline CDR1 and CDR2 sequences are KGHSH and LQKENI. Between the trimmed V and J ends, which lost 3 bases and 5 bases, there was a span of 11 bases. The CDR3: CASSPRGINNEQFF. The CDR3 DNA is TGTGCCAGCTCACCCCGGGGGATCAACAATGAGCAGTTCTTC.

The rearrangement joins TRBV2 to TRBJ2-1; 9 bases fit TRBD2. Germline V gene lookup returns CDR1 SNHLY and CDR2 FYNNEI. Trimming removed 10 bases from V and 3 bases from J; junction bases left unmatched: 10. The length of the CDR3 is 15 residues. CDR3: CATKRAGGIYNEQFF. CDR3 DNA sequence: TGTGCCACCAAGAGGGCGGGAGGGATCTACAATGAGCAGTTCTTC.

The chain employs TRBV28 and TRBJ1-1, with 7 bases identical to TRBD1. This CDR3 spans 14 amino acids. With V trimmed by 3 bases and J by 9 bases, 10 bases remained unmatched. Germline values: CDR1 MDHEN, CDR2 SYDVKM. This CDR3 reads CASSLLGGGRKAFF. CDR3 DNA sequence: TGTGCCAGCAGTTTGCTAGGGGGCGGAAGGAAAGCTTTCTTT.

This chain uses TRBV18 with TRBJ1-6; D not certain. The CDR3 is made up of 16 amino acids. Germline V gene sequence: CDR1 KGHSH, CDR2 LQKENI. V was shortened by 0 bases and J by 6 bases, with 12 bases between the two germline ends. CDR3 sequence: CASSPPGGKINSPLHF. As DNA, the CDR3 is TGTGCCAGCTCACCACCCGGCGGAAAGATTAATTCACCCCTCCACTTT.

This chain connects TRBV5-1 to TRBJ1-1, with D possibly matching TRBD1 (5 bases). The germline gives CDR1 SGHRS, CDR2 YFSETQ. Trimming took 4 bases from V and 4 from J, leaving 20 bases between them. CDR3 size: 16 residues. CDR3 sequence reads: CASSTTGTTTGTEAFF. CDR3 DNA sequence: TGCGCCAGCAGCACGACCGGGACTACGACCGGCACTGAAGCTTTCTTT.